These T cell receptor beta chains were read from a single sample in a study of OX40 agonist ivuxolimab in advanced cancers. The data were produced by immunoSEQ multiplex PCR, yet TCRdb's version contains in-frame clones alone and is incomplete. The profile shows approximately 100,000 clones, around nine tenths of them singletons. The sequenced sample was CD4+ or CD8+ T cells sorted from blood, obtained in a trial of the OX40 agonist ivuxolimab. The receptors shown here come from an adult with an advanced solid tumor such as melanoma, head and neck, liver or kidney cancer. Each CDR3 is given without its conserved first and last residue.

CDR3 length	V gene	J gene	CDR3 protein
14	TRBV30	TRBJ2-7	AWRGQGNLRLYEQY
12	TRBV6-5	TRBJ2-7	ASTPGTGEGEQY
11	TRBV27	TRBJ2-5	ASSLTSRQTQY
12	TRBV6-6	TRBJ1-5	ASSPRAGNQPQH
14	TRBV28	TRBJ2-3	ASSLGAISSTDTQY
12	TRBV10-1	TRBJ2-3	ASSEFQGVDTQY
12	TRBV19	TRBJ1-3	ASSNGRRVDTIY
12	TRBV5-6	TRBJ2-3	ASSLRQGAHTQY
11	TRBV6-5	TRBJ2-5	ASRPGGGETQY
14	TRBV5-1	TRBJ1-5	ASSLQGANFNQPQH
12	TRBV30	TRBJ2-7	AWRHPLQGGEQY
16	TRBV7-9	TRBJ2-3	ASTPSRTSANGPDTQY
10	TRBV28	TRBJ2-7	ASSFQSYEQY
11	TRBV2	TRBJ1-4	ASQQSENEKLF
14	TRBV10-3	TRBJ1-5	AISAAGEAGHQPQH
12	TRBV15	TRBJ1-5	ATSRVADRQPQH
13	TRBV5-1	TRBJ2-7	ASSFPGSGSYEQY
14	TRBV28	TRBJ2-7	ASSSGGGSSSYEQY
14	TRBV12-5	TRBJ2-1	ASGLVLGTGRHEQF
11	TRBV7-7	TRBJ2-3	ASSSMGSDTQY
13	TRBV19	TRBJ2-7	ASSFQTGGFYEQY